One T cell receptor (beta chain) is described in this entry. Its antigen is not identified. The data were obtained in a study of T cell responses to AZD1222 COVID-19 vaccine. TCRdb's copy holds only in-frame clones and misses some; the assay was immunoSEQ multiplex PCR. The sample consists of under 150,000 clones, about 92% of them appearing once. V gave up 5 bases and J gave up 2 bases; unmatched junction bases: 5. CDR3 length: 15 amino acids. Germline V gives CDR1 MNHEY, CDR2 SVGAGI. Regarding the study as a whole: Donors, mostly white British, included more females; clonal diversity was possibly underestimated. Unmutated variant regions reportedly attract nearly half of all spike-specific TCRs.

The TCR sequence derives from an adult in good health. J is TRBJ2-7 and V is TRBV6-5; 11 nucleotides line up with TRBD2. Specimen: peripheral blood, collected on day 0 of AZD1222 vaccination. The CDR3 protein is CASSKLAGETYEQYF. In DNA, the CDR3 is TGTGCCAGCAGTAAACTAGCGGGGGAGACCTACGAGCAGTACTTC.